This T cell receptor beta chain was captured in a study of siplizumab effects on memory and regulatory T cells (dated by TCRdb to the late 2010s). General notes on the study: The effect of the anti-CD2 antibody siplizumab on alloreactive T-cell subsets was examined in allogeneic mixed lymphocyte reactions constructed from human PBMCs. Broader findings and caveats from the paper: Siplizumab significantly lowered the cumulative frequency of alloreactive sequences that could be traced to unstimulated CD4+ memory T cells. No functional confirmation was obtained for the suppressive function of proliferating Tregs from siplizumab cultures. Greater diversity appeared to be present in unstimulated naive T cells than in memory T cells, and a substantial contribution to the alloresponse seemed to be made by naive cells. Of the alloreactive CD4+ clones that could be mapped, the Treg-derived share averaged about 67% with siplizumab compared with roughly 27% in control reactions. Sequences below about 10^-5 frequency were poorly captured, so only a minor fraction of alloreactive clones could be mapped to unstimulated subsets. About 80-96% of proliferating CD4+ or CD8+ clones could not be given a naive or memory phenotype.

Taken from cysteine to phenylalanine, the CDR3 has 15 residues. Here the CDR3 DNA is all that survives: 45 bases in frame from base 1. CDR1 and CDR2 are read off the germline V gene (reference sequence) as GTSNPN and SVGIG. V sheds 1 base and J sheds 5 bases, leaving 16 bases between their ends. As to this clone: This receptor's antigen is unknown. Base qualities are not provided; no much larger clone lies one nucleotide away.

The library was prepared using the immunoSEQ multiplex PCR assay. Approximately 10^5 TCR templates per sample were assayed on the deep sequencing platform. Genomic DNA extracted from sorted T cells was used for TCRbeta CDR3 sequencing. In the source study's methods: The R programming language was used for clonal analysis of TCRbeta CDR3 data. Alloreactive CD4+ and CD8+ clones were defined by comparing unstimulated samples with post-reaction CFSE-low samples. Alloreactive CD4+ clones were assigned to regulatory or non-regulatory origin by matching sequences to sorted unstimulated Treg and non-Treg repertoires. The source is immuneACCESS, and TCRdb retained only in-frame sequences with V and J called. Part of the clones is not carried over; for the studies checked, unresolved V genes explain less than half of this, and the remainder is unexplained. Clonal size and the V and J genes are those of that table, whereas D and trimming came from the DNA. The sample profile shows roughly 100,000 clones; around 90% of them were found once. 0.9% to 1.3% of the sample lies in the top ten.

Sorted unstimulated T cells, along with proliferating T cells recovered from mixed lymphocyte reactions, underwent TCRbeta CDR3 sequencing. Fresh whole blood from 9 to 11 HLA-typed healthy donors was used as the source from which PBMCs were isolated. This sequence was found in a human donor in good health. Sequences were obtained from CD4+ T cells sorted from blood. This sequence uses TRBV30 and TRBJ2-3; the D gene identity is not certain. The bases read TGTGCCTGGAGTGGTGGGCTCACAACCGGAGATACGCAGTATTTT. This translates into CAWSGGLTTGDTQYF.